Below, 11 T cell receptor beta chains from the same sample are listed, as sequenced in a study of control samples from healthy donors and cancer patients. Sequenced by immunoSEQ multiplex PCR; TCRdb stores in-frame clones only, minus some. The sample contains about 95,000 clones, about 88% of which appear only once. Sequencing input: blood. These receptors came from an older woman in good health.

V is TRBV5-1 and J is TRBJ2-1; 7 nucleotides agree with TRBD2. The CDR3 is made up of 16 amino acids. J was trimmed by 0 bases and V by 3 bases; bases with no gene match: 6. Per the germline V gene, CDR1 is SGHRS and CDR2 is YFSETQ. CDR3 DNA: TGCGCCAGCAGCTCGAGCGGGGTCAGCTCCTACAATGAGCAGTTCTTC. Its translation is CASSSSGVSSYNEQFF.

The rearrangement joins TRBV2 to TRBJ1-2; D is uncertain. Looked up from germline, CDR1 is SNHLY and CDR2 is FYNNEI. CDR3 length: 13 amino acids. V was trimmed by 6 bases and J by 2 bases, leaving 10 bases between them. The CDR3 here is CASRGSENYGYTF. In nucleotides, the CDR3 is TGTGCCAGCAGGGGGTCGGAGAACTATGGCTACACCTTC.

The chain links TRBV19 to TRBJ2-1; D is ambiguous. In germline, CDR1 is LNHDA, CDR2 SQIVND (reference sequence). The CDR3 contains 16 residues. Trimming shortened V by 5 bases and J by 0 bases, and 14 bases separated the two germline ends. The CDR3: CASSGRRASSYNEQFF. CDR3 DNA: TGTGCCAGTAGTGGAAGAAGAGCCAGCTCCTACAATGAGCAGTTCTTC.

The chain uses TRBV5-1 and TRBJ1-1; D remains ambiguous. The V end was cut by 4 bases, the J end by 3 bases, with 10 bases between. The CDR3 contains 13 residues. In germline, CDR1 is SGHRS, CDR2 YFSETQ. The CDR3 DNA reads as TGCGCCAGCAGCAAGGGTACGGACACTGAAGCTTTCTTT. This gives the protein CASSKGTDTEAFF.

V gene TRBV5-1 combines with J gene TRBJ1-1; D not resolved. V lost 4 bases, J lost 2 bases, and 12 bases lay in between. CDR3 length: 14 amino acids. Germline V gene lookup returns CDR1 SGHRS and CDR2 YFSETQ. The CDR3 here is CASSGEWGNTEAFF. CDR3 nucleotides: TGCGCCAGCAGCGGAGAGTGGGGTAACACTGAAGCTTTCTTT.

The CDR3 region has the DNA TGTGCCAGCAGCGTGAGCGGGGGCGCAGATACGCAGTATTTT. It is translated as CASSVSGGADTQYF. V usage is TRBV9 and J usage is TRBJ2-3; 8 positions agree with TRBD2. This CDR3 has 14 amino acids. Trimming took 2 bases from V and 4 from J; bases not matched to a gene: 3. CDR1 SGDLS and CDR2 YYNGEE come from the germline V gene.

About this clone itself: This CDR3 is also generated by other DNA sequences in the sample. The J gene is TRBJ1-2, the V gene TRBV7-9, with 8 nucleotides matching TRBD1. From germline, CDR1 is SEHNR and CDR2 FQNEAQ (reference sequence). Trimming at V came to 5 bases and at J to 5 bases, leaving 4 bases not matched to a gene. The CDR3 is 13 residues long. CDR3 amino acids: CASSLQGGYGYTF. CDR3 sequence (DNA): TGTGCCAGCAGCCTACAGGGGGGTTATGGCTACACCTTC.

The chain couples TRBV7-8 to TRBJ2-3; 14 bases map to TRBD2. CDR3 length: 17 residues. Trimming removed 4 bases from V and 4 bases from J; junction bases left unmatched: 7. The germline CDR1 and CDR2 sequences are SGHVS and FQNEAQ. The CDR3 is CASSSGTSGRRADTQYF. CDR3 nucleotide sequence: TGTGCCAGCAGCTCCGGGACTAGCGGGAGACGGGCAGATACGCAGTATTTT.

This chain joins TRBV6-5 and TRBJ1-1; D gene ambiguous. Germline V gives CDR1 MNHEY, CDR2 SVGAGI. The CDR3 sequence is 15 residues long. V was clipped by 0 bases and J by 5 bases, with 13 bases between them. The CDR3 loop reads CASSYSGFSMTEAFF. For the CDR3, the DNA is TGTGCCAGCAGTTACTCGGGGTTTAGTATGACTGAAGCTTTCTTT.

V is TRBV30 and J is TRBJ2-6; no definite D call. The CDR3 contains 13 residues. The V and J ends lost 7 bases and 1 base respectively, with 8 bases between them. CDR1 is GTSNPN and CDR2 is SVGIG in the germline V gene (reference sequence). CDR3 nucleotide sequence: TGTGCCTTGGAACAGTCTGGGGCCAACGTCCTGACTTTC. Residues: CALEQSGANVLTF.

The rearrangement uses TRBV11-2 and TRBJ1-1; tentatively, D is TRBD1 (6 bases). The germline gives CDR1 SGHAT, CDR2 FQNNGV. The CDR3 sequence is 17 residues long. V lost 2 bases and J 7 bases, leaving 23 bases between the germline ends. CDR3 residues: CASSLLGGGRDRGEAFF. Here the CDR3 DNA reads TGTGCCAGCAGCTTATTAGGTGGGGGGCGAGATAGGGGTGAAGCTTTCTTT. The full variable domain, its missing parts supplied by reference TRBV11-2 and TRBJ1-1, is EAGVAQSPRYKIIEKRQSVAFWCNPISGHATLYWYQQILGQGPKLLIQFQNNGVVDDSQLPKDRFSAERLKGVDSTLKIQPAKLEDSAVYLCASSLLGGGRDRGEAFFGQGTRLTVV.